This T cell receptor (beta chain) was identified in a study of T cells in Graves' hyperthyroidism and ophthalmopathy. The CDR3 is 14 amino acids. V was clipped by 7 bases and J by 3 bases, with 12 bases between them. Germline V gives CDR1 ENHRY, CDR2 SYGVKD. Amplified regions were TCR beta CDR3 sequences from RNA transcripts. HTBI primers were used for first-round RT-PCR of the TCR CDR3. TCRdb called the multiplex PCR reads again in MiXCR, with one record for every CDR3 protein. The data contain 300,000 to 500,000 distinct CDR3 sequences, over 11% of them singletons. Overall study findings and caveats: Onset of ophthalmopathy came a median about 6.5 months after the model predicted it. Expanded thyroid clonotypes (above 0.001) were mostly also found in blood. A model of 13 V-J features distinguished ophthalmopathy from stable hyperthyroidism.

The table lists this clonotype with a few counts. The antigen remains undetermined. Ophthalmopathy patients had moderate-to-severe active disease, CAS ≥3, NOSPECS ≥4, and disease duration under 3 months. The chain has TRBV10-3 and TRBJ2-2; D is possibly TRBD2 (5 bases). Sequenced sample: blood. The clonotype comes from a man between 50 and 59 years old with Graves' ophthalmopathy. Written as DNA, the CDR3 is TGTGCCATCAATTCGGGATCCGACACCGGGGAGCTGTTTTTT. Its translation: CAINSGSDTGELFF.